This T cell receptor beta chain was captured by sequencing in a study of Ad26.COV2.S vaccination and SARS-CoV-2 variants. Study summary: Enrollment placed the donor in the COV1001 Ad26.COV2.S trial arm. In the study, Ad26.COV2.S was injected intramuscularly once, or twice 56 days apart. Study-wide findings and caveats: Vaccinees reportedly had broad spike-specific CD8+ and CD4+ T cell responses.

Data came from immunoSEQ multiplex PCR; TCRdb stores just in-frame clones and leaves some out. The sample holds some 340,000 clones, about 85% seen once. The treatment denotes: roughly 20 received Ad26.COV2.S at low or high dose, single or two shots; roughly five received placebo; per-sample allocation not given. Samples were taken on day 63 after the first vaccine or placebo injection. In Boston, an adult donor aged 18-55 years took part. Looked up from germline, CDR1 is MNHEY and CDR2 is SVGAGI. V was clipped by 6 bases and J by 0 bases, with 6 bases between them. The CDR3 has 13 amino acids. A remark on this clone: Its antigen remains unidentified.

Sequencing was performed on peripheral blood, taken in a trial of Ad26.COV2.S vaccine versus placebo. The V and J genes are TRBV6-5 and TRBJ1-5; D remains unclear. The clonotype originates from a person between 18 and 59 years old who received the Ad26.COV2.S COVID-19 vaccine or a placebo. The CDR3 loop reads CASRPNSNQPQHF. CDR3 DNA: TGTGCCAGCAGGCCTAATAGCAATCAGCCCCAGCATTTT.